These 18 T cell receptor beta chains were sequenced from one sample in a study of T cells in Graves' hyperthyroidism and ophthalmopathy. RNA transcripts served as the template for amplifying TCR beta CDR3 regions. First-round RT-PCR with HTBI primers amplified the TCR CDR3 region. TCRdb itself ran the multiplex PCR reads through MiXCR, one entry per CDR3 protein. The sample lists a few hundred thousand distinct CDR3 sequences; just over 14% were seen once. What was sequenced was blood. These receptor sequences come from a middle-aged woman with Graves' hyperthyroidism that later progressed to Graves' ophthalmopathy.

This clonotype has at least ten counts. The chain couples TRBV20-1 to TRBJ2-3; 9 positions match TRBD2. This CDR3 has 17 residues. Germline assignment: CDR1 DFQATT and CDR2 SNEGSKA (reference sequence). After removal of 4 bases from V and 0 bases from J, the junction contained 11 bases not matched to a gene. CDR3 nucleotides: TGCAGTGCTACTTCGCTAGCGGGACGAACTAGCACAGATACGCAGTATTTT. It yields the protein CSATSLAGRTSTDTQYF.

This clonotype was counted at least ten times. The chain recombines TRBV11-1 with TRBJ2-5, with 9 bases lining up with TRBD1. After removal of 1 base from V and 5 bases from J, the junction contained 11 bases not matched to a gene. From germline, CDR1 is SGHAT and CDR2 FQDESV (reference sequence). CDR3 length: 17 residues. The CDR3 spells CASSLGTGDSSTETQYF. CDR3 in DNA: TGTGCCAGCAGCTTAGGGACAGGGGACAGTAGTACGGAGACCCAGTACTTC.

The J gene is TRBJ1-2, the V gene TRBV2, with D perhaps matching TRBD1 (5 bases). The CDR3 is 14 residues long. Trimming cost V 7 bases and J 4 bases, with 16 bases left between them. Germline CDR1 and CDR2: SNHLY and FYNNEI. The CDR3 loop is CASKEGGRGYGYTF. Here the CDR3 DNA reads TGTGCCAGCAAAGAAGGAGGGAGGGGCTATGGCTACACCTTC. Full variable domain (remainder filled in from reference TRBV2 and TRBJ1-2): EPEVTQTPSHQVTQMGQEVILRCVPISNHLYFYWYRQILGQKVEFLVSFYNNEISEKSEIFDDQFSVERPDGSNFTLKIRSTKLEDSAMYFCASKEGGRGYGYTFGSGTRLTVV.

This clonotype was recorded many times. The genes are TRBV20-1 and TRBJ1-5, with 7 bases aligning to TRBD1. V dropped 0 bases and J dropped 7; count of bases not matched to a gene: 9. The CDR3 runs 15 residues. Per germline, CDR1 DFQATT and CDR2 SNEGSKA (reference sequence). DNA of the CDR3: TGCAGTGCTAGAGATGGAGGGGGCGCCGGGCAGCCCCAGCATTTT. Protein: CSARDGGGAGQPQHF.

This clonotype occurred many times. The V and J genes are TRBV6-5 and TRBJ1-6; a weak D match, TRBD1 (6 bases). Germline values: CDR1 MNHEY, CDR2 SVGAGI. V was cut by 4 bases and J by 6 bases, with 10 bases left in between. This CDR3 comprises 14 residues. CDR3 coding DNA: TGTGCCAGCAGTTCGGGGACATCTAATTCACCCCTCCACTTT. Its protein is CASSSGTSNSPLHF.

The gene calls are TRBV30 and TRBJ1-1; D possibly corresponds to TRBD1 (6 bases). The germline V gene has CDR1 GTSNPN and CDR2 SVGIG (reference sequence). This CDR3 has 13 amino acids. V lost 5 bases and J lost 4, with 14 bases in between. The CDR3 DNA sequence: TGTGCCTGGCGGGGGGGGCATGGCACTGAAGCTTTCTTT. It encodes CAWRGGHGTEAFF. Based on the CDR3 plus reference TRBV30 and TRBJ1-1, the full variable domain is SQTIHQWPATLVQPVGSPLSLECTVEGTSNPNLYWYRQAAGRGLQLLFYSVGIGQISSEVPQNLSASRPQDRQFILSSKKLLLSDSGFYLCAWRGGHGTEAFFGQGTRLTVV.

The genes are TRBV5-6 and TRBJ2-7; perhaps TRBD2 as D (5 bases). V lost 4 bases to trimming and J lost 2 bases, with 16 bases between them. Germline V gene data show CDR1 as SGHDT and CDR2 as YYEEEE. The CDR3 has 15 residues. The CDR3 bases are TGTGCCAGCAGCACCGACCGGGATCCCCCCTACGAGCAGTACTTC. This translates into CASSTDRDPPYEQYF.

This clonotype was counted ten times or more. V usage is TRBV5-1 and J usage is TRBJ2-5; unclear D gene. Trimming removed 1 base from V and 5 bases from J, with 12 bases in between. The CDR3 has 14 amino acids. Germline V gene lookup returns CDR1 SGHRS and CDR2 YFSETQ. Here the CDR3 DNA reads TGCGCCAGCAGCTTGTTCGACTCCGGGGAGACCCAGTACTTC. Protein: CASSLFDSGETQYF.

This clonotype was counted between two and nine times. CDR3 protein: CASSSGLAGGHTQYF. CDR3 nucleotide sequence: TGTGCCAGCAGCTCGGGACTAGCGGGAGGGCACACGCAGTATTTT. This chain joins TRBV13 and TRBJ2-3; 16 positions match TRBD2. V shed 4 bases and J 9 bases; nucleotides not matched to a gene: 4. The CDR3 contains 15 residues. CDR1 is PRHDT and CDR2 is FYEKMQ in the germline V gene (reference sequence).

The CDR3 reads CASRRQGRASWGELFF. CDR3 nucleotide sequence: TGTGCCAGCAGGCGACAGGGGCGGGCTAGTTGGGGGGAGCTGTTTTTT. This rearrangement joins TRBV28 to TRBJ2-2; TRBD1 matches at 8 bases. The V gene end was trimmed by 6 bases and the J gene end by 8 bases; junction bases not matched to a gene: 14. CDR1 and CDR2 (germline): MDHEN, SYDVKM. The length of the CDR3 is 16 residues.

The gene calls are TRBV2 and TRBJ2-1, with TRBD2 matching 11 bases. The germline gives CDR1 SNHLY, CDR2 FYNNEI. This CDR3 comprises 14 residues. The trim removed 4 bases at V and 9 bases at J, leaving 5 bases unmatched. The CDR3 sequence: CASSAPSGRSEQFF. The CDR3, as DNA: TGTGCCAGCAGTGCACCTAGCGGGAGGAGTGAGCAGTTCTTC.

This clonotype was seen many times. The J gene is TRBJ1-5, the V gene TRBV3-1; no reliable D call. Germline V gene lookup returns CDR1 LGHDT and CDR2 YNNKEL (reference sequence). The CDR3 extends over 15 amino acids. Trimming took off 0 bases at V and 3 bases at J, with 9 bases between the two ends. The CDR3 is CASSQDRGNNQPQHF. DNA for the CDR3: TGTGCCAGCAGCCAAGATAGAGGGAACAATCAGCCCCAGCATTTT.

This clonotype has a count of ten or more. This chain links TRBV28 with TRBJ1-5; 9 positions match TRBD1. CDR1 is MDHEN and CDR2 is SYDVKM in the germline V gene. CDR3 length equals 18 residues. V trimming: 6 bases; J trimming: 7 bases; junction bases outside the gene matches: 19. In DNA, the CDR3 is TGTGCCAGCAGCCGTACCGGGACAGGGACGGGTCTGTGGCAGCCCCAGCATTTT. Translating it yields CASSRTGTGTGLWQPQHF.

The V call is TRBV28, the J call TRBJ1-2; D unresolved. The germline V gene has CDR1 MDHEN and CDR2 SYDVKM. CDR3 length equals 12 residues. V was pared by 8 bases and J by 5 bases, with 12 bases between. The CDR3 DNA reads TGTGCCAGCCTTGAGGGTCCTTATGGCTACACCTTC. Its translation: CASLEGPYGYTF.

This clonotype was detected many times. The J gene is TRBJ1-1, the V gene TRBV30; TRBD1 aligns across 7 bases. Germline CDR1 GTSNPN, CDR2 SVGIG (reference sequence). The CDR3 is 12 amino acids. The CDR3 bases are TGTGGAGGAGGGGGCACACGCACTGAAGCTTTCTTT. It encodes CGGGGTRTEAFF.

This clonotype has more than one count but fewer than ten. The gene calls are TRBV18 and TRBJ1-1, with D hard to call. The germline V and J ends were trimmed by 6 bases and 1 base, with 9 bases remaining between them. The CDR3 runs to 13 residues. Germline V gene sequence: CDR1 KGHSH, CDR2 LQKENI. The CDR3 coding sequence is TGTGCCAGCTCCCCTGTTTCGAACACTGAAGCTTTCTTT. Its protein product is CASSPVSNTEAFF.

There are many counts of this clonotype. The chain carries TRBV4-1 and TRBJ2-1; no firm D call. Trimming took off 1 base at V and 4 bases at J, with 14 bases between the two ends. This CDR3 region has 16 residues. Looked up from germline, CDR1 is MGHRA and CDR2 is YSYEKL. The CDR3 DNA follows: TGCGCCAGCAGCCAAGTTGCCTCCCCCGGTTACAATGAGCAGTTCTTC. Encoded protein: CASSQVASPGYNEQFF.

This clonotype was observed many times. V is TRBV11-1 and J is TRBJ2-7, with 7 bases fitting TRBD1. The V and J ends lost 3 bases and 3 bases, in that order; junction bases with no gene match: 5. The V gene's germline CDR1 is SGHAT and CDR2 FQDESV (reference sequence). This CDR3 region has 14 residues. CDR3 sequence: CASSFGGQIYEQYF. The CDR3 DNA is TGTGCCAGCAGCTTTGGGGGACAGATCTACGAGCAGTACTTC.